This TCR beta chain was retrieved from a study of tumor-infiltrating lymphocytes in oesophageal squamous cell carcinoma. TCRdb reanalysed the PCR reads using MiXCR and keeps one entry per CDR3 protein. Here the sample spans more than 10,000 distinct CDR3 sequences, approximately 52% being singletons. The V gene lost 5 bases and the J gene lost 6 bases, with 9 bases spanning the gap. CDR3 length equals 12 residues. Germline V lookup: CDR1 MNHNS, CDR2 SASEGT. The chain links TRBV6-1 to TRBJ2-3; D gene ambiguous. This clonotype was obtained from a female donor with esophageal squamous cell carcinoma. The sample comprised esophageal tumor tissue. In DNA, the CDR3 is TGTGCCAGCAGTAGGTCTCGGGATACGCAGTATTTT. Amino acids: CASSRSRDTQYF.